These 11 T cell receptor beta chains were all obtained from the same sample, sequenced in a study of PD-1 blockade in classical Hodgkin lymphoma (dated by TCRdb to the early 2020s). The library was obtained by the immunoSEQ multiplex PCR assay. Imported from immuneACCESS, the table was reduced by TCRdb to in-frame sequences with V and J called. These copies leave out some clones; in studies compared against another copy, an unresolved V gene accounts for under half, and the cause of the remainder is not known. The sample contains 75,000 to 95,000 clones, more than 80% of them found a single time. Together, the top ten hold about 18% of the sample. The sample's time point label is to be understood as: cycle 4 day 1 (C4D1), after five to seven weeks of nivolumab. Relapse after autologous stem cell transplantation had occurred in all trial patients, and cohorts A, B and C were distinguished by prior brentuximab vedotin exposure.

The input for sequencing was peripheral blood mononuclear cells (PBMCs), taken before the fourth cycle of nivolumab. The source of these receptors is a human donor with classical Hodgkin lymphoma.

V gene TRBV7-2 combines with J gene TRBJ2-1, with 12 bases fitting TRBD2. Trimming removed 3 bases from V and 9 bases from J; junction bases left unmatched: 6. Germline loops: CDR1 SGHTA, CDR2 FQGNSA. This CDR3 contains 15 residues. CDR3 sequence: CASSFLAGGGSEQFF. The CDR3 DNA follows: TGTGCCAGCAGCTTCCTAGCGGGAGGGGGGAGTGAGCAGTTCTTC.

The J gene is TRBJ2-1, the V gene TRBV7-2, with unresolved D. Germline CDR1 reads SGHTA; CDR2 reads FQGNSA. The CDR3 has 14 residues. The ends were cut back, 1 base at V and 4 bases at J, with 8 bases in the middle. The CDR3 loop reads CASSLERLYNEQFF. The CDR3 DNA reads TGTGCCAGCAGCTTAGAGCGCTTATACAATGAGCAGTTCTTC. Complete variable domain (other parts from reference TRBV7-2 and TRBJ2-1): GAGVSQSPSNKVTEKGKDVELRCDPISGHTALYWYRQSLGQGLEFLIYFQGNSAPDKSGLPSDRFSAERTGGSVSTLTIQRTQQEDSAVYLCASSLERLYNEQFFGPGTRLTVL.

The chain carries TRBV5-1 and TRBJ2-5, with 8 positions matching TRBD2. Germline CDR1 and CDR2: SGHRS and YFSETQ. This CDR3 has 16 residues. V shed 4 bases and J 5 bases; nucleotides not matched to a gene: 13. CDR3 coding DNA: TGCGCCAGCAGCCCCCCGCAGCGGGAGATACCGGAGACCCAGTACTTC. This sequence encodes CASSPPQREIPETQYF.

CDR3 in amino acids: CASSEQRGKETQYF. The CDR3 DNA is TGCGCCAGCAGTGAGCAGCGGGGGAAAGAGACCCAGTACTTC. The chain links TRBV10-2 to TRBJ2-5; the match to TRBD2 covers 8 bases. The CDR3 totals 14 residues. Unmatched junction bases numbered 2, after V lost 2 bases and J lost 3 bases. CDR1 and CDR2 (germline): WSHSY, SAAADI.

V is TRBV2 and J is TRBJ1-1, with D possibly matching TRBD1 (5 bases). The V and J ends lost 8 bases and 6 bases respectively, with 28 bases between them. The germline V gene has CDR1 SNHLY and CDR2 FYNNEI. This CDR3 spans 17 amino acids. The CDR3 spells CASVEVGGSISTAEAFF. CDR3 DNA sequence: TGTGCCAGCGTAGAGGTCGGGGGATCAATCTCTACGGCTGAAGCTTTCTTT.

V and J are TRBV4-1 and TRBJ2-5; D might be TRBD1 (6 bases). Germline CDR1 MGHRA, CDR2 YSYEKL. This CDR3 has 15 residues. The germline V and J ends were trimmed by 0 bases and 9 bases, with 17 bases remaining between them. The CDR3 nucleotides read TGCGCCAGCAGCCAAGATAGGCAGGGGAGTATGGCCCAGTACTTC. This codes for CASSQDRQGSMAQYF.

The J gene is TRBJ2-7, the V gene TRBV11-2; D call uncertain. The CDR3 has 13 residues. In germline, CDR1 is SGHAT, CDR2 FQNNGV. Trimming removed 10 bases from V and 6 bases from J, with 19 bases in between. CDR3 DNA sequence: TGTGCCACAGCCCCCGGCTACGTTGTCGAGCAGTACTTC. Amino acid sequence: CATAPGYVVEQYF.

This chain uses TRBV9 with TRBJ1-1, with D uncertain. V dropped 4 bases and J dropped 10 bases, with 17 bases sitting between them. This CDR3 comprises 13 residues. The germline V gene encodes CDR1 SGDLS and CDR2 YYNGEE. As DNA, the CDR3 is TGTGCCAGCAGCCCACGACTAGGAGGAGGAGCTTTCTTT. Protein product: CASSPRLGGGAFF.

This chain links TRBV7-9 with TRBJ1-2; 9 bases are a match to TRBD1. The CDR3 is 13 residues long. Losses at the gene ends were 1 base for V and 7 bases for J; bases not matched to a gene: 1. Per the germline V gene, CDR1 is SEHNR and CDR2 is FQNEAQ (reference sequence). The CDR3 DNA is TGTGCCAGCAGCTTAGGGACAGGGGTTGGCTACACCTTC. It codes for CASSLGTGVGYTF.

The chain combines TRBV10-1 with TRBJ1-5; no firm D call. V lost 2 bases and J lost 2, with 10 bases in between. CDR3 length equals 15 residues. Germline V gene data show CDR1 as WNHNN and CDR2 as SYGVQD (reference sequence). The CDR3 is CASSERGAGNQPQHF. The CDR3 DNA sequence: TGCGCCAGCAGTGAGAGAGGAGCGGGCAATCAGCCCCAGCATTTT.

In this sample, this clone turned up a few times. One end of the junction is discordant with germline, which a read error may explain. This chain links TRBV27 with TRBJ2-3; 10 nucleotides line up with TRBD2. Germline V gene data show CDR1 as MNHEY and CDR2 as SMNVEV (reference sequence). This CDR3 region has 13 residues. The CDR3 is CASNPISGRARFF. Here the CDR3 DNA reads TGTGCCAGCAACCCGATCAGCGGGAGGGCGAGGTTTTTT.